Reported below is one T cell receptor (beta chain). Its antigen remains unknown. This CDR3 contains 13 residues. Germline CDR1 and CDR2: LGHNA and YNFKEQ. Trimming removed 1 base from V and 8 bases from J, with 11 bases in between. The sample belongs to a study of Ad26.COV2.S vaccination and SARS-CoV-2 variants. The wider study: Among those in the COV1001 Ad26.COV2.S trial arm was the donor. The study gave Ad26.COV2.S intramuscularly, once or twice 56 days apart.

Data came from immunoSEQ multiplex PCR; TCRdb stores just in-frame clones and leaves some out. This repertoire shows around 450,000 clones, 89% found once; its top ten account for under 2%. As to treatment: roughly 19 received Ad26.COV2.S at low or high dose, single or two shots; roughly five received placebo; per-sample allocation not given. After the first vaccine or placebo injection, samples were drawn on day 63. In Boston, the donor was an adult between 18-55 years of age. Findings of the study overall: Vaccinees showed greater spike-specific TCR breadth than placebo recipients.

The specimen comprised peripheral blood, sampled in a trial of Ad26.COV2.S vaccine versus placebo. The TCR was taken from a person between 18 and 65 years old who received the Ad26.COV2.S COVID-19 vaccine or a placebo. The rearrangement uses TRBV4-2 and TRBJ1-2, with unresolved D. CDR3 protein: CASSQGLRKGYTF. The CDR3 DNA reads TGTGCCAGCAGCCAAGGACTGAGAAAAGGCTACACCTTC.